This T cell receptor beta chain was profiled in a study of blood T cell repertoires in COVID-19. Overall study: From the United States, Italy and Spain came samples of acute and convalescent COVID-19. PBMCs, B-cell-depleted T cells, or T cells were the source of the cDNA or gDNA that made up the material.

Source study methods: Quantification of nucleated cells was approximated via reference gene primer amplification. This table comes from immunoSEQ multiplex PCR, and its TCRdb copy is limited to in-frame clones, with some not included. Clonal size and the V and J genes are those of that table, whereas D and trimming came from the DNA. The sample lists 200,000 to 300,000 clones, roughly 87% seen once, with 0.7% in the top ten. This CDR3 has 15 residues. The germline V gene encodes CDR1 SGHTA and CDR2 FQGNSA. V lost 5 bases and J lost 4; bases outside the gene matches: 6. The receptor was derived from a human donor in a cohort sampled during active COVID-19. The sequenced material came from peripheral blood. The V call is TRBV7-2, the J call TRBJ2-3; 10 nucleotides match TRBD1. DNA of the CDR3: TGTGCCAGCAGCAACCGTGGACAGGGGGCAGATACGCAGTATTTT. Translated, it gives CASSNRGQGADTQYF.